This T cell receptor (beta chain) was sequenced in a study of beta chain features in type 1 diabetes. Study-level results: In every one of the four CD4+ subsets, TCRB CDR3s were moderately but significantly shorter in Type 1 diabetes patients.

One heparinised blood draw, averaging about 120 mL, came from each donor. This clone occurred a few times. Its cognate antigen is unknown. The entirety of the isolated RNA underwent reverse transcription, so expressed TCRB transcripts were sequenced. The method was immunoSEQ multiplex PCR; TCRdb's version includes in-frame clones alone and lacks a portion of them. The repertoire holds about 640,000 clones, with around 12% as singletons. CDR1 is MNHNS, CDR2 SASEGT, per germline. This CDR3 has 18 amino acids. With 2 bases removed from V and 2 bases from J, the gap between germline ends came to 16 bases. The sample consisted of naive CD4+ T cells from blood. The TCR was taken from a man aged 25-45 years with type 1 diabetes. The V and J genes are TRBV6-1 and TRBJ1-6; D is possibly TRBD1 (6 bases). In DNA, the CDR3 is TGTGCCAGCAGTGAATATTACAGGGATCGGACCTATAATTCACCCCTCCACTTT. Protein: CASSEYYRDRTYNSPLHF.